The rows below give T cell receptor beta chains drawn from one sample of a study of neurological immune-mediated disorders. TCRdb reanalysed the 5' RACE reads using MiXCR and keeps one entry per CDR3 protein. The repertoire has fewer than 45,000 distinct CDR3 sequences, over 8.5% of them found once; the top ten carry 3% to 4.5%. Sample: PBMCs. The receptors come from a man aged 60 to 75 with HTLV-1-associated myelopathy (HAM/TSP). Each CDR3 is given without its conserved first and last residue. Size tells how often a clone was seen (once, few, many) or the class of an expanded clone, and some rows leave it out.

TRBV7-9	TRBJ2-7	many	ASSPEDRGLYEQY
TRBV7-2	TRBJ2-1	many	ASSSKGGGNSYNEQF
TRBV11-2	TRBJ2-1	many	ASSPSLGTSGRAEQF
TRBV5-1	TRBJ2-5	many	ASSASLLETQY
TRBV24-1	TRBJ2-6	many	ATSLSSGANVLT
TRBV20-1	TRBJ2-7	many	SARGLAGGYEQY
TRBV5-1	TRBJ1-6	many	ASSLAGSSSYNSPLH
TRBV12-3/TRBV12-4	TRBJ2-3	many	ATRRGGSDTQY
TRBV9	TRBJ1-5	NA	ASPDLGNQPQH
TRBV7-9	TRBJ2-7	many	ASSLETVSYEQY
TRBV4-1	TRBJ2-5	many	ASSRGQQETQY
TRBV7-9	TRBJ2-7	many	ASSLGTGADYEQY
TRBV3-1	TRBJ2-7	many	ASSQRGLHEQY
TRBV5-5	TRBJ1-4	many	ASSFGSRNEKLF
TRBV27	TRBJ1-5	many	ASSPLGPPYSNQPQH
TRBV6-1	TRBJ2-3	many	ASTFTADTQY
TRBV5-1	TRBJ2-7	few	ASSSKDSGMSYEQY
TRBV4-2	TRBJ1-6	many	ASSQPTGGSNSPLH
TRBV15	TRBJ2-7	NA	ATSRELAGAYEQY
TRBV7-2	TRBJ2-7	NA	ASSSTGYPRPGEGLYEQY
TRBV28	TRBJ1-6	many	ASSSRDRRNSPLH
TRBV6-5	TRBJ2-1	many	ASSPRGRARSYNEQF
TRBV7-3	TRBJ2-1	NA	ASSQGIAPCEQF
TRBV7-9	TRBJ2-7	many	ASSSGRAYEQY
TRBV5-1	TRBJ1-2	many	ASSLAGDGGDGYT
TRBV27	TRBJ2-3	many	ASRRGGQTDTQY
TRBV5-1	TRBJ2-7	NA	ASSIAPGQGYEQY
TRBV2	TRBJ2-3	many	ASRLEAFADTQY
TRBV5-1	TRBJ2-2	many	ASSEANTGELF
TRBV27	TRBJ1-5	many	ASSTGGFGQPQH
TRBV28	TRBJ1-2	many	ASSWDPGGVRGYT
TRBV12-3/TRBV12-4	TRBJ2-1	many	ASRGGAVSVNEQF
TRBV20-1	TRBJ2-7	NA	SARDIDRGSVSYEQY
TRBV5-1	TRBJ1-6	many	ASSLSRTGNSPLH
TRBV27	TRBJ2-3	many	ASSLLDTNYSPDTQY
TRBV5-1	TRBJ2-1	many	ASSLSGSLEQF
TRBV2	TRBJ2-2	many	ASSRQATNTGELF
TRBV6-1	TRBJ2-1	many	ASSEFSGTSGRANEQF
TRBV12-3/TRBV12-4	TRBJ2-3	many	ASSFSLGGTSTDTQY
TRBV29-1	TRBJ2-7	many	SVKGVDNSYEQY
TRBV7-8	TRBJ2-7	medium-sized	ASSLMDSAYEQY
TRBV20-1	TRBJ1-3	NA	SAKDSWLNSGNTIY
TRBV6-5	TRBJ2-7	many	ASRVAGAYEQY
TRBV7-8	TRBJ2-7	many	ASSLLFTGLPYEQY
TRBV5-1	TRBJ2-1	many	ASSTGGTGAAYNEQF
TRBV10-3	TRBJ1-1	many	AISESGKEGTEAF
TRBV7-2	TRBJ2-2	NA	ANSLGPWTGELF
TRBV7-3	TRBJ2-1	many	ASSLDSSGPYNEQF
TRBV9	TRBJ1-3	once	ASSVDQTAGNTIY
TRBV20-1	TRBJ1-2	NA	SASPGTGSGGYT
TRBV7-9	TRBJ2-3	NA	ASSPDRSDTQS
TRBV3-1	TRBJ2-1	many	ASSQFGSSYNEQF
TRBV5-1	TRBJ2-1	many	ASSLARISGTYNEQF
TRBV5-1	TRBJ2-7	many	ASSWGDRAAYEQY
TRBV7-9	TRBJ2-3	many	ASSWTSSTDTQY